In its sample, the clone carrying this TCR beta chain was seen once. The data were obtained in a study of blood T cell repertoires in COVID-19. TCRdb's copy holds only in-frame clones and misses some; the assay was immunoSEQ multiplex PCR. Among about 190,000 clones, 90% were seen once, and the ten largest hold roughly 0.56%. J was trimmed by 0 bases and V by 1 base; bases with no gene match: 0. CDR1 is SEHNR, CDR2 FQNEAQ, per germline (reference sequence). The CDR3 sequence is 15 residues long. This receptor was obtained from a man aged 50-60 years with acute or convalescent COVID-19. This chain uses TRBV7-9 with TRBJ2-7; 10 bases agree with TRBD2. The source material was peripheral blood. For the CDR3, the DNA is TGTGCCAGCAGCTTAGGGACTAGCGGCTCCTACGAGCAGTACTTC. Translation: CASSLGTSGSYEQYF. Combining the CDR3 with reference TRBV7-9 and TRBJ2-7 gives the whole variable domain DTGVSQNPRHKITKRGQNVTFRCDPISEHNRLYWYRQTLGQGPEFLTYFQNEAQLEKSRLLSDRFSAERPKGSFSTLEIQRTEQGDSAMYLCASSLGTSGSYEQYFGPGTRLTVT.